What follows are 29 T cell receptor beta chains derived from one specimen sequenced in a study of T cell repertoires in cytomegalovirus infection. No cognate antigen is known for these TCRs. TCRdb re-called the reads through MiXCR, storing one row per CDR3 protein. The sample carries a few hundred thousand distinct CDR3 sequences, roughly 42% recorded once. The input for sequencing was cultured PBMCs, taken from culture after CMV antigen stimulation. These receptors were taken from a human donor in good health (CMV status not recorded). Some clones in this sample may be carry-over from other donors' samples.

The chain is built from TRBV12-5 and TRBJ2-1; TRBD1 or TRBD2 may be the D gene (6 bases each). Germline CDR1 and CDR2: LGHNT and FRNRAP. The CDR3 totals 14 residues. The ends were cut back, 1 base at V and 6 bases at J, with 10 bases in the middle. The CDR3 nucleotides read TGTGCTAGTGGTTTGGCACGGGGGCGCAATGAGCAGTTCTTC. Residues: CASGLARGRNEQFF.

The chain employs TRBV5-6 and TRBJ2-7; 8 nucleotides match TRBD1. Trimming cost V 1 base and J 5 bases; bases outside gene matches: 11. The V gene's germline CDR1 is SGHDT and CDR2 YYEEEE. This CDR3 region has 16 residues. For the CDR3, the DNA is TGTGCCAGCAGCTTGTACGGGGCGCAGGGGGCGCACGAGCAGTACTTC. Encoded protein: CASSLYGAQGAHEQYF.

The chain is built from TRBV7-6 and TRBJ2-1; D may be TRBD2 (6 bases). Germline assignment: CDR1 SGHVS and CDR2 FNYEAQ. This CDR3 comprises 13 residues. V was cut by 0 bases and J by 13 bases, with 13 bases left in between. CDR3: CASSLAAPREQFF. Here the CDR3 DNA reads TGTGCCAGCAGCTTAGCCGCTCCGCGGGAACAGTTCTTC.

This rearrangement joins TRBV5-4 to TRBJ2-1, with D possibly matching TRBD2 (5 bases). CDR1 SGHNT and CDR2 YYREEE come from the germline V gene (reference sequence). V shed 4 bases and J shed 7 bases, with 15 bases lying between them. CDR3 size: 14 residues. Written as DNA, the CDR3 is TGTGCCAGCAGCGCGGACTGGGGAAGAAATGAGCAGTTCTTC. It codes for CASSADWGRNEQFF.

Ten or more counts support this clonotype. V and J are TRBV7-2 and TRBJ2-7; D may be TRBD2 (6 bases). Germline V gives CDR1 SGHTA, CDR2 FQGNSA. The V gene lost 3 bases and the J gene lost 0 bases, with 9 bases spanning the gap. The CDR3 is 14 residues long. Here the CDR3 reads CASSFGGNSYEQYF. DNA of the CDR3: TGTGCCAGCAGCTTTGGGGGGAACTCCTACGAGCAGTACTTC.

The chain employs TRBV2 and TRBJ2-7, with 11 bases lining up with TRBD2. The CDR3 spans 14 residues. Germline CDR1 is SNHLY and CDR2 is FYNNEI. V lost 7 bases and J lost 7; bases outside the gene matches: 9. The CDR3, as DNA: TGTGCCAGCAAGGGTAGCGGGGGGGCTGGGGAGCAGTACTTC. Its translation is CASKGSGGAGEQYF.

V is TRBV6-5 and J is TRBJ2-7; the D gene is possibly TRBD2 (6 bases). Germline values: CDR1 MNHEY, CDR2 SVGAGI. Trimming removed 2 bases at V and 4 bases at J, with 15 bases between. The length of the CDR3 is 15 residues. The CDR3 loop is CASSYGPGSVYEQYF. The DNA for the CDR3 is TGTGCCAGCAGTTACGGCCCCGGGAGTGTGTACGAGCAGTACTTC.

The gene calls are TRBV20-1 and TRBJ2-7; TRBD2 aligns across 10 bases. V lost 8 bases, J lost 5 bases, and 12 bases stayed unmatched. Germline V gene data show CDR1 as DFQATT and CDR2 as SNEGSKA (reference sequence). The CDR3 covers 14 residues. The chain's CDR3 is CSHKRSGGENEQYF. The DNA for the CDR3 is TGCAGTCACAAACGGAGCGGGGGGGAAAACGAGCAGTACTTC.

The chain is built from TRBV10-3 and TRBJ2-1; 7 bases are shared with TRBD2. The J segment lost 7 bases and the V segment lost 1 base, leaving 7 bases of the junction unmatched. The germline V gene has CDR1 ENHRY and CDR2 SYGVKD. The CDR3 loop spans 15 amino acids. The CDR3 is CAISEWAGDTNEQFF. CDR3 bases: TGTGCCATCAGTGAGTGGGCGGGAGATACGAATGAGCAGTTCTTC.

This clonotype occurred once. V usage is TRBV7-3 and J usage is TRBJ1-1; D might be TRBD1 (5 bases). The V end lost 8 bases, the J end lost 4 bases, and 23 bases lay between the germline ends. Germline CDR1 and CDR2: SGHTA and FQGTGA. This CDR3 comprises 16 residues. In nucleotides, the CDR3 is TGTGCCAGCCGGGGGAGGGGAGTGGGTGGAGGCACTGAAGCTTTCTTT. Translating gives CASRGRGVGGGTEAFF.

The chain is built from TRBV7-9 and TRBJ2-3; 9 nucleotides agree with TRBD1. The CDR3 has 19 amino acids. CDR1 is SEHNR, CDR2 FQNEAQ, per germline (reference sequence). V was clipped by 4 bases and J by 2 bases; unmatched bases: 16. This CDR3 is CASSSGVTAGQGYTDTQYF. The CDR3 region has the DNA TGTGCCAGCAGCTCAGGTGTGACGGCGGGACAGGGATACACAGATACGCAGTATTTT.

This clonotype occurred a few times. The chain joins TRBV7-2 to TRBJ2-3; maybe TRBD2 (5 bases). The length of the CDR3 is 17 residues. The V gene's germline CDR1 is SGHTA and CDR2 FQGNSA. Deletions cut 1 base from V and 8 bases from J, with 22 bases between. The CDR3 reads CASSLDPGPVGGGTQYF. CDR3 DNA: TGTGCCAGCAGCTTAGACCCTGGTCCGGTCGGAGGTGGTACGCAGTATTTT.

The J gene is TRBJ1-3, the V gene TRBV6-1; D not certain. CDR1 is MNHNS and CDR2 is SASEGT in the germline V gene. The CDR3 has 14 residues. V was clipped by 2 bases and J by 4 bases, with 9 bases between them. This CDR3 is CASSERARGNTIYF. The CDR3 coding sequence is TGTGCCAGCAGTGAAAGAGCGCGGGGAAACACCATATATTTT.

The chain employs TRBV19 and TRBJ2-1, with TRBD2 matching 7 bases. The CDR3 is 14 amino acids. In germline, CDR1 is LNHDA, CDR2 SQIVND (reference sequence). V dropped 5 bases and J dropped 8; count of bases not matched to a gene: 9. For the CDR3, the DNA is TGTGCCAGTAGTTTCGGGACTACCGGCGATGAGCAGTTCTTC. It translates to CASSFGTTGDEQFF.

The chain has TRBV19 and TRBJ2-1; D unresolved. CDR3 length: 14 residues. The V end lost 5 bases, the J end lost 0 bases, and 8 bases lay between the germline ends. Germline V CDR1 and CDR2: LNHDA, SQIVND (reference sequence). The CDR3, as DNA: TGTGCCAGTAGTGGACCCCCCTCCTACAATGAGCAGTTCTTC. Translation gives CASSGPPSYNEQFF.

The CDR3 region is CASSYSGSANTGELFF. The CDR3 nucleotides are TGTGCCAGCAGTTACTCGGGCAGCGCGAACACCGGGGAGCTGTTTTTT. The rearrangement uses TRBV6-5 and TRBJ2-2; D unclear. V lost 0 bases and J 0 bases, leaving 8 bases between the germline ends. The CDR3 consists of 16 residues. From germline, CDR1 is MNHEY and CDR2 SVGAGI.

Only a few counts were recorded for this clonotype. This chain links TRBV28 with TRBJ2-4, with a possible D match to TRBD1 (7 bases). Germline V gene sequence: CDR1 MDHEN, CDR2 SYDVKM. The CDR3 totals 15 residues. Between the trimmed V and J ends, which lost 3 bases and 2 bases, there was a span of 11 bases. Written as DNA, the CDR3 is TGTGCCAGCAGTTTTCAGGGGGACTCCAAAAACATTCAGTACTTC. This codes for CASSFQGDSKNIQYF. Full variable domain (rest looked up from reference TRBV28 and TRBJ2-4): DVKVTQSSRYLVKRTGEKVFLECVQDMDHENMFWYRQDPGLGLRLIYFSYDVKMKEKGDIPEGYSVSREKKERFSLILESASTNQTSMYLCASSFQGDSKNIQYFGAGTRLSVL.

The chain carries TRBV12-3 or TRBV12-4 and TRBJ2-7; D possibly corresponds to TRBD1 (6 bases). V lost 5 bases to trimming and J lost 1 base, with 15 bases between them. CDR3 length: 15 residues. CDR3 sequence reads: CASSQDSSVSYEQYF. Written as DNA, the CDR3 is TGTGCCAGCAGTCAGGACAGTTCGGTGTCCTACGAGCAGTACTTC.

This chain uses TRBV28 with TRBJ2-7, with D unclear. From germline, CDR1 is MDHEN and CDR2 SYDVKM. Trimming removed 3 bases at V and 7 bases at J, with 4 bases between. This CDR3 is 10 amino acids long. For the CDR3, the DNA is TGTGCCAGCAGTTTTGGAGAGCAGTACTTC. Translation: CASSFGEQYF.

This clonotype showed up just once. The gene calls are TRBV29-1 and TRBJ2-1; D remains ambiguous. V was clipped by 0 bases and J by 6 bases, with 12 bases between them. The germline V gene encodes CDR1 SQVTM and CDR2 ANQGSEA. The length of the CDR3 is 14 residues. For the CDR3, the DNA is TGCAGCGTTGAAGATCTGGGCGTCCCCAATGAGCAGTTCTTC. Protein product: CSVEDLGVPNEQFF.

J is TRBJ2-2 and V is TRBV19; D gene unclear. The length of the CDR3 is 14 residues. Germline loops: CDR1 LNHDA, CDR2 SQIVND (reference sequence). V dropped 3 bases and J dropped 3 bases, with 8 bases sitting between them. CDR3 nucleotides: TGTGCCAGTAGTATTACGTGGGACACCGGGGAGCTGTTTTTT. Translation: CASSITWDTGELFF.

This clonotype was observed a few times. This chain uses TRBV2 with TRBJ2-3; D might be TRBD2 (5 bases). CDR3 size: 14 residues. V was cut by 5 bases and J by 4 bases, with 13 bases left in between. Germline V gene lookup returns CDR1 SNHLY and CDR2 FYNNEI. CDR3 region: CASSLQAGPDTQYF. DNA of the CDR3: TGTGCCAGCAGTCTTCAGGCGGGTCCAGATACGCAGTATTTT.

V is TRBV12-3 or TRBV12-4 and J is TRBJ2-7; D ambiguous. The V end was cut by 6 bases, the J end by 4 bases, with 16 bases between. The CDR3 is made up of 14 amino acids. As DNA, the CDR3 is TGTGCCAGCAGCTCGTCCGATTCTAATTACGAGCAGTACTTC. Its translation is CASSSSDSNYEQYF.

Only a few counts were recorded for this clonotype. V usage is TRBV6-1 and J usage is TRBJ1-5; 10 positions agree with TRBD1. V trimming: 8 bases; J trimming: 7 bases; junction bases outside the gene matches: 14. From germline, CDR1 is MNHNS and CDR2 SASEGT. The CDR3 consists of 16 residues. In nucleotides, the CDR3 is TGTGCCAGCCGGGTGGAGGGACAGGGGTTCTGGCAGCCCCAGCATTTT. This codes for CASRVEGQGFWQPQHF.

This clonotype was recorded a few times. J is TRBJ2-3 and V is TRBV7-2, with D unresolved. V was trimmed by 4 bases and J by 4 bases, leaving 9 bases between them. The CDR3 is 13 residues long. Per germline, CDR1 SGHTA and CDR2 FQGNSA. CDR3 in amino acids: CASSSMWADTQYF. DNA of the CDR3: TGTGCCAGCAGCTCAATGTGGGCAGATACGCAGTATTTT.

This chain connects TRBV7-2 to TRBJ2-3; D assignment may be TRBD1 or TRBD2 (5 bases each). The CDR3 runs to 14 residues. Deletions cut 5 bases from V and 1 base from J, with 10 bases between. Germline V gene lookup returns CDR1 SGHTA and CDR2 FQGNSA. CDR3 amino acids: CASSPGPRTDTQYF. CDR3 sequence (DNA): TGTGCCAGCAGCCCGGGACCGCGCACAGATACGCAGTATTTT.

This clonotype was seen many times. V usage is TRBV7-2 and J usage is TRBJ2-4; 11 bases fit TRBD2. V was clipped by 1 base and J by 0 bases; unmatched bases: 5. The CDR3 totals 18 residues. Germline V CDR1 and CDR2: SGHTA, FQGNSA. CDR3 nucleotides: TGTGCCAGCAGCTTAGGACTAGCGGGGACTTTAGCCAAAAACATTCAGTACTTC. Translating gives CASSLGLAGTLAKNIQYF. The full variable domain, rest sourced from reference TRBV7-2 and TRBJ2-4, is GAGVSQSPSNKVTEKGKDVELRCDPISGHTALYWYRQSLGQGLEFLIYFQGNSAPDKSGLPSDRFSAERTGGSVSTLTIQRTQQEDSAVYLCASSLGLAGTLAKNIQYFGAGTRLSVL.

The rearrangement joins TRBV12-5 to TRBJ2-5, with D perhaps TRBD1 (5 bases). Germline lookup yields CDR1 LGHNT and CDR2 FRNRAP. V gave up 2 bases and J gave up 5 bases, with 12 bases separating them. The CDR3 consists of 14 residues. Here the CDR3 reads CASGLWTSPETQYF. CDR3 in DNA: TGTGCTAGTGGTTTGTGGACATCGCCGGAGACCCAGTACTTC.

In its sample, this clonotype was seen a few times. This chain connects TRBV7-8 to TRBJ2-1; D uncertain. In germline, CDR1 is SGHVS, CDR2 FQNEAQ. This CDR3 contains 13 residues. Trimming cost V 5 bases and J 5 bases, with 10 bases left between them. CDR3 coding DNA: TGTGCCAGCAGCGTAAACCGGGACAATGAGCAGTTCTTC. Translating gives CASSVNRDNEQFF.